This record looks at one T cell receptor beta chain sequence and its context. Trimming cost V 3 bases and J 3 bases; bases outside gene matches: 5. Germline CDR1 reads SGHAT; CDR2 reads FQNNGV. This CDR3 spans 15 amino acids. TCRdb's table, derived via immunoSEQ multiplex PCR, lists solely in-frame clones and lacks some. This sample has about 660,000 clones; about 87% occur once, and the top ten carry under 0.01%. These data belong to a study of shared T cell receptors in the human thymus. In addition, the sample was reused for a study of human thymus T cells. From that paper: Corrective cardiac operations yielded the resected thymus tissue. As related research reported, thymic repertoires overlapped highly among unrelated individuals.

The chain is built from TRBV11-2 and TRBJ2-1, with 7 bases lining up with TRBD2. The receptor was isolated from a boy under two years old with a congenital heart defect. The specimen sequenced was thymocytes. CDR3 protein: CASSFLTSSYNEQFF. CDR3 DNA sequence: TGTGCCAGCAGCTTCCTGACTAGCAGCTACAATGAGCAGTTCTTC. The full variable domain, its missing parts supplied by reference TRBV11-2 and TRBJ2-1, is EAGVAQSPRYKIIEKRQSVAFWCNPISGHATLYWYQQILGQGPKLLIQFQNNGVVDDSQLPKDRFSAERLKGVDSTLKIQPAKLEDSAVYLCASSFLTSSYNEQFFGPGTRLTVL.